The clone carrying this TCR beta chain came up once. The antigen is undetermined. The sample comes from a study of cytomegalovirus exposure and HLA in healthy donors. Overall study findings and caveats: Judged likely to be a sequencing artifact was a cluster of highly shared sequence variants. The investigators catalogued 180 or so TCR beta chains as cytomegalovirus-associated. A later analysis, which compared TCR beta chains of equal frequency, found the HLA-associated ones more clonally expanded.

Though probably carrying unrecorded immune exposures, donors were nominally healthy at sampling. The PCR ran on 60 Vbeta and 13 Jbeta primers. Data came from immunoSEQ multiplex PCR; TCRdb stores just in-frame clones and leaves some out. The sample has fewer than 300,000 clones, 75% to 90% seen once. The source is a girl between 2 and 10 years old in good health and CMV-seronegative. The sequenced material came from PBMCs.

CDR3 amino acids: CASSLAGEVHGTDTQYF. The CDR3 DNA sequence: TGTGCCAGCAGCTTAGCGGGAGAGGTCCACGGCACAGATACGCAGTATTTT. This rearrangement joins TRBV11-2 to TRBJ2-3; D may be TRBD2 (6 bases). Germline V gene sequence: CDR1 SGHAT, CDR2 FQNNGV. The CDR3 contains 17 residues. V was pared by 1 base and J by 1 base, with 15 bases between. Using reference TRBV11-2 and TRBJ2-3 for the parts outside the CDR3, the full variable domain is EAGVAQSPRYKIIEKRQSVAFWCNPISGHATLYWYQQILGQGPKLLIQFQNNGVVDDSQLPKDRFSAERLKGVDSTLKIQPAKLEDSAVYLCASSLAGEVHGTDTQYFGPGTRLTVL.